This T cell receptor beta chain is drawn from a study of blood T cell repertoires in COVID-19. Produced via immunoSEQ multiplex PCR; TCRdb's table is partial and in-frame only. The repertoire includes about 200,000 clones, roughly 84% of them detected once, and around 14% sits in the top ten. The CDR3 is 15 residues long. In germline, CDR1 is MNHNS, CDR2 SASEGT. Trimming cost V 7 bases and J 7 bases; bases outside gene matches: 10. This chain joins TRBV6-1 and TRBJ1-6; TRBD1 matches 7 bases. Material for sequencing was peripheral blood. This receptor was taken from a human donor in a cohort sampled during active COVID-19. CDR3 protein: CASTSGTAKNSPLHF. For the CDR3, the DNA is TGTGCCAGCACCTCCGGGACAGCAAAAAATTCACCCCTCCACTTT.